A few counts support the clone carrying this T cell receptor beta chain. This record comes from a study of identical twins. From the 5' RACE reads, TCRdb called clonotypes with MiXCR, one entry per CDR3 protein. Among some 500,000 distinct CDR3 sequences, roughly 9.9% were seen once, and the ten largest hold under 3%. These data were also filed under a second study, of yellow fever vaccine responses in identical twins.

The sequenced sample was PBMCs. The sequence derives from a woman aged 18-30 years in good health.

The CDR3 bases are TGTGCCAGCAGTTACGTAGCGGGAGCGGATGAGCAGTTCTTC. It translates to CASSYVAGADEQFF. The chain is built from TRBV6-2 or TRBV6-3 and TRBJ2-1; 9 bases are a match to TRBD2. With V trimmed by 2 bases and J by 8 bases, 4 bases remained unmatched. Germline CDR1 MNHEY, CDR2 SVGEGT. CDR3 length equals 14 residues.